The sequence of this TCR beta chain was determined in a study of cytomegalovirus exposure and HLA in healthy donors. Unmatched junction bases numbered 8, after V lost 5 bases and J lost 4 bases. Looked up from germline, CDR1 is MNHNY and CDR2 is SVGAGI (reference sequence). This CDR3 is built from 15 residues. About this clone: As yet, its antigen is unknown.

The study, taken as a whole, reports: Per a prior analysis, the majority of TCR beta V segments were productive roughly 87% or roughly 30% of the time.

A multiplex PCR was run with 60 Vbeta primers and 13 Jbeta primers. Original data processing: Approximately 11 million shared chains were among the roughly 80 million unique TCR beta chains that a later analysis counted. Method: immunoSEQ multiplex PCR; TCRdb's copy keeps in-frame clones and lacks some. That table is the source of V, J and clone size, and D and trimming were worked out from the DNA. The profile shows 170,000 or so clones, around 86% of them singletons. The J gene is TRBJ1-3, the V gene TRBV6-6; 7 bases are a match to TRBD1. This sequence originates from a man aged 45 to 65 in good health and CMV-seronegative. Sequencing was carried out using PBMCs. As DNA, the CDR3 is TGTGCCAGCAGTCCAAAACAGGGGACAGGAAACACCATATATTTT. Translating it yields CASSPKQGTGNTIYF.